This TCR beta chain was identified during a study of shared clonotypes between healthy human individuals. Study-level information: Per donor, CD8 memory used one plate, CD8 naive used two, CD4 memory used three and CD4 naive used three.

Overall study findings and caveats: Clonotype sharing among donors was expected to depend on sequencing depth. A few donors showed sharing of around 5.3% of naive CD4 clonotypes.

The naive CD8 subset, CD45RO-negative cells positively selected for CCR7, excluded terminally differentiated effector memory CD45RA+ cells. The assay was run at deep level. Sequencing used immunoSEQ multiplex PCR; TCRdb keeps in-frame clones, though not all of them. The sample has about 2 million clones, approximately 94% seen once. Details on this clone: Antigen specificity is unknown.

The V gene's germline CDR1 is MNHNS and CDR2 SASEGT. The CDR3 length is 15 residues. V was cut by 6 bases and J by 4 bases, with 19 bases left in between. The sample consisted of naive CD8+ T cells sorted from blood. The chain recombines TRBV6-1 with TRBJ2-7; unclear D gene. The clonotype comes from a young man in good health. The CDR3 region is CASRPVRLHPYEQYF. The CDR3 DNA is TGTGCCAGCAGGCCCGTGAGGCTGCACCCATACGAGCAGTACTTC.